This T cell receptor (beta chain) was sequenced during a study of CD4+ T cells in melanoma. CDR1 is SQVTM, CDR2 ANQGSEA, per germline. Trimming left V 3 bases short and J 1 base short, with 17 bases between. The CDR3 loop spans 16 amino acids. Repertoires were generated with immunoSEQ multiplex PCR, while TCRdb's copy carries only in-frame clones and drops some. There are 9,000 to 13,000 clones in the sample; 55% to 75% occur only once, and about 14% lies in the top ten. The chain employs TRBV29-1 and TRBJ2-3, with D hard to call. The clonotype comes from a human donor with melanoma. Sequencing was performed on cells from a culture (not recorded whether cultured in vitro). The CDR3 DNA sequence: TGCAGCGTTGAGGGAACGATGCCTCTGGGCACAGATACGCAGTATTTT. This gives the protein CSVEGTMPLGTDTQYF.